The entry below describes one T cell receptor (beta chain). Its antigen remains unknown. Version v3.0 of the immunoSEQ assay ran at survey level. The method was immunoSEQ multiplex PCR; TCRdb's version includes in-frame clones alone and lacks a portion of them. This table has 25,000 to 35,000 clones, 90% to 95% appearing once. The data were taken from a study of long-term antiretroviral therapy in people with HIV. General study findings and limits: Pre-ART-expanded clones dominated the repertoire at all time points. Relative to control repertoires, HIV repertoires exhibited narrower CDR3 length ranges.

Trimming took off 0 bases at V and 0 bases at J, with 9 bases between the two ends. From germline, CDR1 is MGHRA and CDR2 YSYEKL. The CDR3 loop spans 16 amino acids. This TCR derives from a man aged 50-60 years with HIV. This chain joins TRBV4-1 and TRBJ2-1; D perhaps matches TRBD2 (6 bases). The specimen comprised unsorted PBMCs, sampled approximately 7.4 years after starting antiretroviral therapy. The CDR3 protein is CASSQDLGSSYNEQFF. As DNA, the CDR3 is TGCGCCAGCAGCCAAGATCTCGGGAGCTCCTACAATGAGCAGTTCTTC.